This T cell receptor beta chain was captured in a study of OX40 agonist ivuxolimab in advanced cancers. Using immunoSEQ multiplex PCR, the repertoire was profiled, and TCRdb retains in-frame clones only, with some absent. The table has roughly 80,000 clones, 80% to 90% seen once. Germline CDR1 reads ENHRY; CDR2 reads SYGVKD. There are 14 residues in the CDR3. V dropped 6 bases and J dropped 5 bases, with 14 bases sitting between them. The rearrangement uses TRBV10-3 and TRBJ2-1; a possible D gene is TRBD1 (6 bases). The clonotype was recovered from an adult with an advanced solid tumor such as melanoma, head and neck, liver or kidney cancer. The input for sequencing was CD4+ or CD8+ T cells sorted from blood, taken in a trial of the OX40 agonist ivuxolimab. For the CDR3, the DNA is TGTGCCATCAGGGGTAACACAGGGAACAATGAGCAGTTCTTC. Translation gives CAIRGNTGNNEQFF.